This T cell receptor (beta chain) was identified during a study of cytomegalovirus exposure and HLA in healthy donors (dated by TCRdb to 2016 to 2017). Regarding the study in general: According to a later analysis, one platform produced both the 120 validation repertoires and the 666 repertoires of the first cohort. The study aimed to test whether signatures of past pathogen exposure could be identified by cataloging public T cell receptors. Along with the approximately 700-subject first cohort, a separate validation cohort of 120 different subjects was used. The study combined high-throughput TCR immunosequencing, statistical association of individual TCRs with disease status, and machine learning to predict cytomegalovirus infection status. Overall study results and their limits: In vitro tests confirmed that three of the cytomegalovirus-associated TCR beta chains recognize cytomegalovirus antigens. Most TCR sequences were seen in very few donors, while some public TCRs were found in many individuals. Subsequent analysis determined that TCRs grouped into clusters in the first cohort also showed a tendency toward co-occurrence across the 120 or so validation repertoires, and approximately 94% of cluster scores exceeded 0. The classifier was reported to diagnose cytomegalovirus status with high specificity and sensitivity in both the original and validation cohorts. The authors suggested that the approach could potentially be generalized to other disease states and immunological phenotypes. The study gave a list of around 170 TCR beta chains associated with cytomegalovirus. A later analysis lacked HLA typing for the validation cohort, so it scored co-occurrence in that cohort across all 110 or so repertoires.

In this sample, this clone turned up once. Its antigen specificity is not known. Nothing much larger sits one base from this clone, and base qualities are not available. The library was prepared using the immunoSEQ multiplex PCR assay. As for the original processing: To diagnose cytomegalovirus status from the catalog of TCR beta chain sequences, a statistical classification framework was built. Drawn from immuneACCESS, this table holds only the in-frame rearrangements with V and J called that TCRdb kept. Clones are partly lost; checked studies trace under half to an unresolved V gene and leave the rest unexplained. That table furnishes V, J and clone size, whereas the DNA furnished D and trimming. Across this sample there are about 240,000 clones, with around 86% seen only once. The ten largest clones represent around 1.2% of the sample. Separate from the approximately 730-subject first cohort, the validation cohort of about 130 subjects was the group to which the donors belonged.

CDR1 and CDR2, looked up from the germline V gene, are MDHEN and SYDVKM. The CDR3 runs 14 residues from the cysteine to the phenylalanine. Only the CDR3 portion is preserved as DNA: 42 bases, with reading frame beginning at the first base. Trimming removed 9 bases from V and 10 bases from J; the gene matches leave 16 bases unexplained. The chain couples TRBV28 to TRBJ1-1, with TRBD1 matching 8 junction bases. The receptor's source is a woman aged 25 to 39 in good health and CMV-seropositive. Material: PBMCs. The bases read TGTGCCAGTTGTATGGCGGACAGGGTGTTTCTAGCTTTCTTT. Its protein product is CASCMADRVFLAFF.